This T cell receptor (beta chain) came from a study of blood T cell repertoires in COVID-19 (dated by TCRdb to between 2020 and 2021). Study-level background: The collaborator samples originated in the United States, Italy and Spain and spanned the acute and convalescent phases of COVID-19. The samples were drawn from two sources: the first 160 participants of the ongoing ImmuneRACE study, and 1,200 or so subjects contributed by 6 global collaborators. A de-identified subject ID, COVID-19 status, age in years and sex were almost always included in the sample metadata. The repertoires were released in a freely available public database intended as a resource for research on the immune response to SARS-CoV-2. The material from the prospective study consisted of cDNA or gDNA derived from T cells, B-cell-depleted T cells, or PBMCs. The dataset comprised deeply sampled blood TCRbeta repertoires from subjects exposed to, actively infected with, or recovered from COVID-19. Where HLA class I and class II types were available, the types were taken from metadata supplied by the sample provider, not from assay-based typing.

Paper-wide results and their limitations: The quantity of clinical and demographic metadata differed by source and by participant and was supplied without curation.

TCRbeta CDR3 regions were amplified from genomic DNA by means of the immunoSEQ Assay, a bias-controlled multiplex PCR. The paper's data handling went like this. The number of nucleated cells in each sample was estimated from the amplification of reference gene primers within the assay. Sequence reads were collapsed and filtered to measure the absolute abundance of every unique TCRbeta CDR3 rearrangement. Productive Simpson clonality was computed per sample as the square root of Simpson's diversity index over productive rearrangements. The source is immuneACCESS, and TCRdb retained only in-frame sequences with V and J called. Part of the clones is not carried over; for the studies checked, unresolved V genes explain less than half of this, and the remainder is unexplained. V and J calls and clone size are copied from that table; D and trimming were computed from the DNA. The sample table shows about 240,000 clones, and approximately 87% are seen once. The top ten clonotypes cover under 6.5% of the sample.

Each collaborating institution followed its own protocols to collect whole blood in K2EDTA tubes. For TCRbeta analysis, collaborators shipped samples as frozen whole blood, isolated PBMCs, or DNA extracted from either of those sample types. Turning to this clone: Its antigen is currently not known. The input lacks base qualities; no much larger clone sits a single base away.

Via the germline V gene, CDR1 is SGHDT and CDR2 YYEEEE. From cysteine to phenylalanine, the CDR3 is 16 amino acids long. The sequence is cut down to CDR3 DNA, 48 bases in frame from base 1. The germline ends are 15 bases apart after V is trimmed by 1 base and J by 5 bases. The clonotype comes from a man aged 60-69 years with acute or convalescent COVID-19. The chain links TRBV5-6 with TRBJ2-2; TRBD1 could be the D gene, as 5 bases match. Sequencing was performed on peripheral blood. The sequence in DNA is TGTGCCAGCAGCTTGTATGACAGTGGTTCAACCGGGGAGCTGTTTTTT. This yields the protein CASSLYDSGSTGELFF.